The sequence of this T cell receptor (beta chain) was determined in a study of identifying expanded T cells in peripheral blood. Data came from immunoSEQ multiplex PCR; TCRdb stores just in-frame clones and leaves some out. The table has over 85,000 clones, around 88% seen once. V lost 1 base to trimming and J lost 5 bases, with 14 bases between them. This CDR3 comprises 15 residues. Germline values: CDR1 SGHTA, CDR2 FQGNSA. The sequence derives from a person between 18 and 75 years old in good health. The material sequenced was blood. The chain recombines TRBV7-2 with TRBJ2-5; D is possibly TRBD1 or TRBD2 (5 bases each). CDR3 coding DNA: TGTGCCAGCAGCTTAGGTTTTGGGGGAAGGGAGACCCAGTACTTC. It is translated as CASSLGFGGRETQYF.